This entry describes one T cell receptor (beta chain). The antigen remains undetermined. The data belong to a study of CD8 T cells in ankylosing spondylitis. V was pared by 6 bases and J by 2 bases, with 19 bases between. The germline V gene has CDR1 DFQATT and CDR2 SNEGSKA (reference sequence). The CDR3 covers 15 residues. TCRdb re-derived calls from the 5' RACE reads in MiXCR, one entry per CDR3 protein. Found here are about 260,000 distinct CDR3 sequences, roughly 25% of them singletons; the top ten hold 0.5% to 0.75%. Findings and caveats of the study: Clones linked with disease were CD8+ and fairly uncommon in the peripheral blood.

The chain is built from TRBV20-1 and TRBJ2-5; a possible D gene is TRBD1 (7 bases). The TCR originated in a male donor with ankylosing spondylitis or in good health (not recorded which). Material for sequencing was blood, either unsorted or a sorted T cell fraction (not recorded which). The DNA for the CDR3 is TGCAGTGCCACAGGGGACGGGGAGGCTCAAGAGACCCAGTACTTC. Its translation: CSATGDGEAQETQYF.